This entry features one T cell receptor beta chain sequence. The specificity of this receptor is unknown. Per-base qualities were not stored, and no clone one base away is much larger. The CDR3 measures 15 amino acids from cysteine to phenylalanine. Only the CDR3 DNA is retained, 45 bases long and in frame from the first base. Via the germline V gene, CDR1 is KGHSH and CDR2 LQKENI. Trimming costs V 5 bases and J 0 bases, and their ends lie 8 bases apart. Whole blood was collected in K2EDTA tubes by collaborating institutions according to the institutions' own protocols. For TCRbeta analysis, collaborators shipped samples as frozen whole blood, isolated PBMCs, or DNA extracted from either of those sample types. The data belong to a study of blood T cell repertoires in COVID-19 (dated by TCRdb to the early 2020s). As for the study more broadly: Samples from collaborators originated in the United States, Italy and Spain and spanned both the acute and convalescent phases of COVID-19. The prospective study material was composed of cDNA or gDNA derived from T cells, B-cell-depleted T cells, or PBMCs. The repertoires were released in a freely available public database meant as a resource for research on the immune response to SARS-CoV-2. Subjects who had been exposed to COVID-19, were actively infected with it, or had recovered from it provided the deeply sampled blood TCRbeta repertoires that made up the dataset. Sample metadata almost always included a de-identified subject ID, COVID-19 status, age in years and sex. Samples were obtained from the ongoing ImmuneRACE study (first 160 participants) and from 1,254 subjects provided by 6 global collaborators. Where HLA class I and class II types were available, the types were taken from metadata supplied by the sample provider, not from assay-based typing.

TCRbeta CDR3 regions were amplified from genomic DNA using the immunoSEQ Assay, a bias-controlled multiplex PCR. The authors processed their data as follows. Within the assay, amplification of reference gene primers was used to estimate how many nucleated cells each sample contained. Sequence reads were collapsed and filtered to measure the absolute abundance of every unique TCRbeta CDR3 rearrangement. Productive Simpson clonality was computed per sample as the square root of Simpson's diversity index over productive rearrangements. TCRdb carries this immuneACCESS record with in-frame sequences only. Its versions omit some clonotypes, under half of them owing to an unresolved V gene in the studies checked, with the rest unexplained. That table is the source of V, J and clone size, and D and trimming were worked out from the DNA. Across this sample there are nearly 40,000 clones, with approximately 84% seen only once. Together, the top ten hold more than 12% of the sample.

General findings and caveats noted by the study authors: Clinical and demographic metadata were provided uncurated, with the amount varying by source and participant.

Material: peripheral blood. The clonotype was recovered from a middle-aged man with active or convalescent COVID-19. The V and J segments used are TRBV18 and TRBJ1-6, with no confident D gene call. The nucleotides are TGTGCCAGCTCAGCGGGGAGCTCCTATAATTCACCCCTCCACTTT. This yields the protein CASSAGSSYNSPLHF.